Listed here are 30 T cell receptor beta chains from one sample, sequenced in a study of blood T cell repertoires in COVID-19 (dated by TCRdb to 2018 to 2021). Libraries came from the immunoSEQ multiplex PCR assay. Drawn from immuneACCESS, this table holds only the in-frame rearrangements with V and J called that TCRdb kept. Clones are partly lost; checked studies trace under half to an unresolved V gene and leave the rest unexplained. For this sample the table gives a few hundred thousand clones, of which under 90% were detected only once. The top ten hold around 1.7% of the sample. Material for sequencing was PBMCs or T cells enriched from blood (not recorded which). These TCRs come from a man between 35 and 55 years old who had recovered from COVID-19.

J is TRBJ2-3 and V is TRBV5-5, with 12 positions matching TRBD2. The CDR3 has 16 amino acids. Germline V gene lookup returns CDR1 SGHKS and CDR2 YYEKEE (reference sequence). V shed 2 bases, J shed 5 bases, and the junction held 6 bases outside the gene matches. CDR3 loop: CASSFASGGAGDTQYF. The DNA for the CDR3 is TGTGCCAGCAGCTTTGCTAGCGGGGGGGCAGGAGATACGCAGTATTTT.

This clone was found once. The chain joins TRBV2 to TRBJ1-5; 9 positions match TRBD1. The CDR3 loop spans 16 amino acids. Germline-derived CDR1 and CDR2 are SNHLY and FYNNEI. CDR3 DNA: TGTGCAACCGGGGTAGGACAGGGGAATAGCAATCAGCCCCAGCATTTT. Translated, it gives CATGVGQGNSNQPQHF.

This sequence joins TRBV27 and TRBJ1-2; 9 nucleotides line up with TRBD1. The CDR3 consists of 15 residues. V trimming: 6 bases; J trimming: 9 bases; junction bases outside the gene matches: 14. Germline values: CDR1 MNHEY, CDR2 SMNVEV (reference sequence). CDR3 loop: CASSNERGTGKSYTF. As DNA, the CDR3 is TGTGCCAGCAGCAACGAACGTGGGACAGGGAAGAGCTACACCTTC.

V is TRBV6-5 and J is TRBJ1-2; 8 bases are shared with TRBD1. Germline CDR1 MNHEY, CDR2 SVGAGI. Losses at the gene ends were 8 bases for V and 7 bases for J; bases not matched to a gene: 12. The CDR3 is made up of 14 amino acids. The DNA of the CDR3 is TGTGCCAGCGGGCGGACAGGGCGGCCAGCTGGCTACACCTTC. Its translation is CASGRTGRPAGYTF.

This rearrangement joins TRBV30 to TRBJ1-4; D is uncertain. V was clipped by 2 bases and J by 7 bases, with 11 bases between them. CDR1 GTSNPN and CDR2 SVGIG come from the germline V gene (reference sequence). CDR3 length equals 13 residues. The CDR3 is CAWSPHGGEKLFF. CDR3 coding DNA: TGTGCCTGGAGTCCCCATGGCGGTGAAAAACTGTTTTTT.

The CDR3: CASSLAGTGETQYF. CDR3 sequence (DNA): TGTGCCAGCAGCTTAGCCGGGACAGGAGAGACCCAGTACTTC. V usage is TRBV11-2 and J usage is TRBJ2-5; 8 bases are shared with TRBD1. This CDR3 is 14 amino acids long. Germline CDR1 and CDR2: SGHAT and FQNNGV. V was clipped by 1 base and J by 4 bases; unmatched bases: 2.

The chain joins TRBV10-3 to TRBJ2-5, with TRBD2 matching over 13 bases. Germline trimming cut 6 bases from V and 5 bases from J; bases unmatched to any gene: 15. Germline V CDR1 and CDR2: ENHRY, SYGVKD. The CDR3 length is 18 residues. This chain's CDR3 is CAISLSGLAGAYGETQYF. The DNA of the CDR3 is TGTGCCATCAGCCTCTCTGGACTAGCGGGAGCCTACGGGGAGACCCAGTACTTC.

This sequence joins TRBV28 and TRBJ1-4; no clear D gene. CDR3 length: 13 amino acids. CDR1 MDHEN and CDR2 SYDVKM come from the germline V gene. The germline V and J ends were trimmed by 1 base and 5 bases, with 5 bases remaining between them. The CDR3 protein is CASSLLGNEKLFF. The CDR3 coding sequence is TGTGCCAGCAGTTTATTGGGCAATGAAAAACTGTTTTTT.

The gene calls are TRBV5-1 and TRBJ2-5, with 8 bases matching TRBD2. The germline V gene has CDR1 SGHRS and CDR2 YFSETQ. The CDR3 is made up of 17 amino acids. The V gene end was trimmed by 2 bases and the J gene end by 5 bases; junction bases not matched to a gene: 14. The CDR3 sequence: CASSFYVGAGVSETQYF. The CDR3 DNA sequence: TGCGCCAGCAGCTTTTACGTGGGAGCGGGAGTAAGCGAGACCCAGTACTTC. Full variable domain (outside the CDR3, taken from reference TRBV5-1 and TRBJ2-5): KAGVTQTPRYLIKTRGQQVTLSCSPISGHRSVSWYQQTPGQGLQFLFEYFSETQRNKGNFPGRFSGRQFSNSRSEMNVSTLELGDSALYLCASSFYVGAGVSETQYFGPGTRLLVL.

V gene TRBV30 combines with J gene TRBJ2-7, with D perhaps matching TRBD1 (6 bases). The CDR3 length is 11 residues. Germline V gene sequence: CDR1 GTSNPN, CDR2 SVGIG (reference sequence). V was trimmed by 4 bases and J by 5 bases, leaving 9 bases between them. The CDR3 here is CAWNRANEQYF. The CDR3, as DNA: TGTGCCTGGAACAGGGCCAACGAGCAGTACTTC.

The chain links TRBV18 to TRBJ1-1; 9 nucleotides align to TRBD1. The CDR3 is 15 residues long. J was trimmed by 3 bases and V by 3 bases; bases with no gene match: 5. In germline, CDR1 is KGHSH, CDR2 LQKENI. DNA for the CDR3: TGTGCCAGCTCACCGGGACAGGGAGTAGACACTGAAGCTTTCTTT. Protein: CASSPGQGVDTEAFF.

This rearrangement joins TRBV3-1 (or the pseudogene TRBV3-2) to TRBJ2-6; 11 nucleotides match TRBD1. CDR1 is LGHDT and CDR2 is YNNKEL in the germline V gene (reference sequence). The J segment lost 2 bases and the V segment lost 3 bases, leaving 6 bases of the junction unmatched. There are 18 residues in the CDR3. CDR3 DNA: TGTGCCAGCAGCCAGGCGGACAGGGGGCTGACTGGGGCCAACGTCCTGACTTTC. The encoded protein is CASSQADRGLTGANVLTF.

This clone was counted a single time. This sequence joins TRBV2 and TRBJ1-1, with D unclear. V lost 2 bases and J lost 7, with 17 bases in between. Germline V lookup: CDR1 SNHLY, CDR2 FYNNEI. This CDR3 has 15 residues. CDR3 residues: CASSERGGGESEAFF. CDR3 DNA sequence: TGTGCCAGCAGTGAACGGGGAGGCGGTGAAAGTGAAGCTTTCTTT. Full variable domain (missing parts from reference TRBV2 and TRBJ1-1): EPEVTQTPSHQVTQMGQEVILRCVPISNHLYFYWYRQILGQKVEFLVSFYNNEISEKSEIFDDQFSVERPDGSNFTLKIRSTKLEDSAMYFCASSERGGGESEAFFGQGTRLTVV.

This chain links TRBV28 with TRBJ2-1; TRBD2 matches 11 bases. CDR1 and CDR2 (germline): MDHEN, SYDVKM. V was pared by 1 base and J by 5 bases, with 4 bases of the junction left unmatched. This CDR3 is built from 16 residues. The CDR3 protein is CASSLSLAGGDNEQFF. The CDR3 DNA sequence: TGTGCCAGCAGTTTATCCCTAGCGGGAGGTGACAATGAGCAGTTCTTC.

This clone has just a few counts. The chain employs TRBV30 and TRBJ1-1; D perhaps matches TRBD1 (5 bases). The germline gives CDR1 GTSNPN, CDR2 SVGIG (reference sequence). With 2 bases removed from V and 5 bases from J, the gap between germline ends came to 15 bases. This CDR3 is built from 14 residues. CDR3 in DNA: TGTGCCTGGAGTCTGCAGGGCCTTCGGACTGAAGCTTTCTTT. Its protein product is CAWSLQGLRTEAFF.

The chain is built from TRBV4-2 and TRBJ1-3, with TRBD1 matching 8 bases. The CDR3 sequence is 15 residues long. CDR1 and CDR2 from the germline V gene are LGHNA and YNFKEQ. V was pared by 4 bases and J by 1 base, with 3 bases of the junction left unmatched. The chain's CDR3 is CASSLDRGSGNTIYF. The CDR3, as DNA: TGTGCCAGCAGCCTTGACAGGGGATCTGGAAACACCATATATTTT.

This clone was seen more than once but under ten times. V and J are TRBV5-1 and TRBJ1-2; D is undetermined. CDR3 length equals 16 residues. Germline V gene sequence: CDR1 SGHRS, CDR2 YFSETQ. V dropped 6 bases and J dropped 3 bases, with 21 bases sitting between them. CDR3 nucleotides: TGCGCCAGCACCACGGGCTCTCATCAAGCGGACTATGGCTACACCTTC. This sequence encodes CASTTGSHQADYGYTF.

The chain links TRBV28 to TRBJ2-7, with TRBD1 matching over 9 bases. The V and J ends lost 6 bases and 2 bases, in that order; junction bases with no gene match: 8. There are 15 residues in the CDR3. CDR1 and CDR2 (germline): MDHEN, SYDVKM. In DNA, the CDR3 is TGTGCCAGCAGCTACGACAGGGGGAGACCCTACGAGCAGTACTTC. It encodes CASSYDRGRPYEQYF.

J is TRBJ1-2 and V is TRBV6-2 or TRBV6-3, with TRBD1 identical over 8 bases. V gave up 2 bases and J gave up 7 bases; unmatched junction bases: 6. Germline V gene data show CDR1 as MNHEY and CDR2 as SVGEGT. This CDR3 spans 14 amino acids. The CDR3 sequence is CASSYTRTGRGYTF. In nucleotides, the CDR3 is TGTGCCAGCAGTTACACCCGGACAGGGCGTGGCTACACCTTC.

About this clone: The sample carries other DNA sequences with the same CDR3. In DNA, the CDR3 is TGTGCCAGCAGCTTAGACAGAAACACTGAAGCTTTCTTT. This encodes CASSLDRNTEAFF. V usage is TRBV7-2 and J usage is TRBJ1-1; D gene unclear. V lost 1 base and J lost 2, with 5 bases in between. The germline gives CDR1 SGHTA, CDR2 FQGNSA. The CDR3 spans 13 residues.

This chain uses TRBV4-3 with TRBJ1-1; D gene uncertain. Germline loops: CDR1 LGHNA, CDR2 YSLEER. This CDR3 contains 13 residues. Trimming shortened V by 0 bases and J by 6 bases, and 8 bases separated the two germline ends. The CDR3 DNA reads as TGCGCCAGCAGCCAAGATCAGAGGGCTGAAGCTTTCTTT. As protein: CASSQDQRAEAFF.

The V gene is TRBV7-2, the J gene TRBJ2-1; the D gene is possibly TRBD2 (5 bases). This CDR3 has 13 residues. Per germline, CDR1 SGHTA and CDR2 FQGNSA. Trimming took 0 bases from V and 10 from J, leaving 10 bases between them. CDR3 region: CASSLAGVSEQFF. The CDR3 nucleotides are TGTGCCAGCAGCTTAGCGGGAGTCTCCGAGCAGTTCTTC.

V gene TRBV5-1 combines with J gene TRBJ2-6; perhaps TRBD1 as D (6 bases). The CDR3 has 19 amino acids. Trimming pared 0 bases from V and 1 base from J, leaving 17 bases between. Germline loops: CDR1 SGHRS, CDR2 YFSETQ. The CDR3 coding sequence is TGCGCCAGCAGCTTGGATACTGCAGGGGCCTTTTCTGGGGCCAACGTCCTGACTTTC. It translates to CASSLDTAGAFSGANVLTF.

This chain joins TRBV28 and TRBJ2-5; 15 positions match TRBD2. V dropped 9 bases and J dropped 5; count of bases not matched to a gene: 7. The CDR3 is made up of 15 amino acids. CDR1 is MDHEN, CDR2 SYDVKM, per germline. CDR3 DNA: TGTGCCAGTTTGACGGGACTAGCGGGAGGTGAGACCCAGTACTTC. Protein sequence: CASLTGLAGGETQYF.

CDR3 DNA: TGTGCCAGCCGACAGGATGGCACCGGGGAGCTGTTTTTT. Protein sequence: CASRQDGTGELFF. V and J are TRBV7-9 and TRBJ2-2; D is possibly TRBD1 (6 bases). The CDR3 runs 13 residues. Germline loops: CDR1 SEHNR, CDR2 FQNEAQ (reference sequence). Trimming pared 8 bases from V and 4 bases from J, leaving 11 bases between.

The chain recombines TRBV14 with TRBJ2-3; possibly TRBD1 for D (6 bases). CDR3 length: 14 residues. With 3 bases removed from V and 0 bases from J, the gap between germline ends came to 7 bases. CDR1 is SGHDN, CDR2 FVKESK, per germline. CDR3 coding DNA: TGTGCCAGCAGCCAGACAGGAAGCACAGATACGCAGTATTTT. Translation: CASSQTGSTDTQYF.

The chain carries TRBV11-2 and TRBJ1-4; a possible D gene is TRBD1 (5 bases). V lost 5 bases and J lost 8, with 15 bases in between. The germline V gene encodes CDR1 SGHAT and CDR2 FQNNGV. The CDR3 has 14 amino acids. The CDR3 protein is CASSLRLRGEKLFF. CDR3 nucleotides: TGTGCCAGCAGCCTACGTTTACGGGGGGAAAAACTGTTTTTT.

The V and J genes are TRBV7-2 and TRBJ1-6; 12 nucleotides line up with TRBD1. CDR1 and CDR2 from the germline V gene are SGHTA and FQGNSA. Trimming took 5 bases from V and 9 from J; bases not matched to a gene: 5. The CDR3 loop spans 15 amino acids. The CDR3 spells CASSLGQGASSPLHF. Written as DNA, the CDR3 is TGTGCCAGCAGCCTGGGACAGGGGGCATCTTCACCCCTCCACTTT.

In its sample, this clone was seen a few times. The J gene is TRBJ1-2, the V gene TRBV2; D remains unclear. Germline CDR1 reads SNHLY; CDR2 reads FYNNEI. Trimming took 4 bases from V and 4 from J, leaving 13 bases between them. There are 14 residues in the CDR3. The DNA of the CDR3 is TGTGCCAGCAGTGTTTCACACCTCAGCTATGGCTACACCTTC. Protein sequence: CASSVSHLSYGYTF.

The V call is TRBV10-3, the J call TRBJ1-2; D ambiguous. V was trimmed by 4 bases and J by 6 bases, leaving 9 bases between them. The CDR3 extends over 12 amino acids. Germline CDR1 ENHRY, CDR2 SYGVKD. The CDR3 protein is CAISVSEDGYTF. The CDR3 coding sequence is TGTGCCATCAGTGTCAGCGAGGATGGCTACACCTTC.